Each of the 25 T cell receptor beta chains below was sequenced from the same sample in a study of tumor-infiltrating lymphocytes in primary liver carcinoma. For each extraction, RNA and DNA were obtained together from approximately 20-30 mg of unsorted bulk tissue. The researchers produced TCR beta cDNA from around 500 ng total RNA with a constant-region primer. Libraries of TCR beta came from three nested multiplex PCR rounds with slightly modified ARM-PCR. Researchers ran the first two PCR rounds for roughly 11 cycles each with TRBV1-TRBV30 forward primers and a C-beta reverse primer. From the multiplex PCR reads, TCRdb called clonotypes with MiXCR, one entry per CDR3 protein. The sample contains tens of thousands of distinct CDR3 sequences, roughly 79% of which appear only once. Sequenced input: liver tumor tissue from sampling region 4. Indicated subset: tumor region T4, right-lateral pole. These receptors all come from a woman in her 30s with primary liver carcinoma and hepatitis B virus infection.

In the case of this clonotype: Germline and junction disagree at one end, which may indicate a read error. The chain joins TRBV7-8 to TRBJ2-3, with TRBD2 identical over 8 bases. The germline CDR1 and CDR2 sequences are SGHVS and FQNEAQ. This CDR3 spans 16 amino acids. CDR3: CASNLGTGGPGDRQYF. The CDR3 DNA follows: TGTGCCAGCAACTTAGGAACGGGAGGGCCTGGTGATAGGCAGTATTTT. The entire variable domain, with the rest obtained from reference TRBV7-8 and TRBJ2-3, is as follows: GAGVSQSPRYKVAKRGQDVALRCDPISGHVSLFWYQQALGQGPEFLTYFQNEAQLDKSGLPSDRFFAERPEGSVSTLKIQRTQQEDSAVYLCASNLGTGGPGDRQYFGPGTRLTVL.

This clonotype showed up just once. This CDR3 is missing its conserved last phenylalanine or tryptophan, likely due to a read error. The chain uses TRBV12-3 or TRBV12-4 and TRBJ2-4; the match to TRBD2 covers 9 bases. The CDR3 sequence is 13 residues long. CDR3 nucleotides: TGTACCAGCAGTTTGGCGGGGGGGTTCATTCAGTACTTA. It codes for CTSSLAGGFIQYL.

The V gene is TRBV5-5, the J gene TRBJ1-5, with 9 nucleotides matching TRBD1. The CDR3 covers 15 residues. Germline lookup yields CDR1 SGHKS and CDR2 YYEKEE (reference sequence). Losses at the gene ends were 4 bases for V and 5 bases for J; bases not matched to a gene: 7. CDR3 DNA: TGTGCCAGCAGCCACGACAGGGGGATTTATCAGCCCCAGCATTTT. The encoded protein is CASSHDRGIYQPQHF.

This clonotype rates as large. The rearrangement uses TRBV11-2 and TRBJ2-7, with D maybe TRBD2 (5 bases). The CDR3 sequence is 13 residues long. Germline values: CDR1 SGHAT, CDR2 FQNNGV. V lost 5 bases and J 2 bases, leaving 10 bases between the germline ends. The CDR3 DNA reads as TGTGCCAGCAGCCCCGGGAACACCTACGAGCAGTACTTC. This sequence encodes CASSPGNTYEQYF.

The rearrangement uses TRBV6-5 and TRBJ2-5; D unresolved. CDR1 is MNHEY, CDR2 SVGAGI, per germline. CDR3 length equals 13 residues. The V end was cut by 7 bases, the J end by 7 bases, with 16 bases between. CDR3 protein: CASNTDMELTQYF. The CDR3 DNA reads as TGTGCCAGCAACACCGACATGGAGCTGACCCAGTACTTC.

Notes on this clonotype: One end of the junction does not line up with germline, which may come from a read error. The rearrangement links TRBV4-1 to TRBJ2-5, with D maybe TRBD2 (6 bases). Germline-derived CDR1 and CDR2 are MGHRA and YSYEKL. The CDR3 extends over 15 amino acids. The CDR3 loop is CTSSHDGGSTETQYF. The CDR3 bases are TGCACCAGCAGCCACGACGGGGGTAGTACAGAGACCCAGTACTTC.

A word on this clonotype: At one boundary the junction diverges from the germline segment, which might be a read error. The J gene is TRBJ1-1, the V gene TRBV4-2, with D unclear. The CDR3 spans 16 residues. From germline, CDR1 is LGHNA and CDR2 YNFKEQ. This CDR3 reads CASSPVDGRGNTQAFF. Written as DNA, the CDR3 is TGTGCCAGCAGTCCCGTCGATGGGAGAGGGAACACTCAAGCTTTCTTT.

Points on this clonotype: A read error may produce the germline difference seen at one junction end. This CDR3 is CATSELAAGAYNEQFF. The CDR3 nucleotides are TGTGCCACCAGTGAGTTGGCAGCGGGAGCCTACAACGAGCAGTTCTTC. This chain joins TRBV10-3 and TRBJ2-1; 8 bases fit TRBD2. The CDR3 contains 16 residues. From germline, CDR1 is ENHRY and CDR2 SYGVKD.

Turning to this clonotype: The junction departs from germline at one end; a sequencing error may be responsible. The chain uses TRBV5-4 and TRBJ2-3; tentatively, D is TRBD1 (5 bases). The length of the CDR3 is 17 residues. In germline, CDR1 is SGHNT, CDR2 YYREEE (reference sequence). The CDR3 sequence is CGSSVDGHPPPTDTQYF. CDR3 nucleotides: TGTGGCAGCAGCGTAGATGGACACCCACCACCCACAGATACGCAGTATTTT. The variable domain in full, with the rest retrieved from reference TRBV5-4 and TRBJ2-3, is ETGVTQSPTHLIKTRGQQVTLRCSSQSGHNTVSWYQQALGQGPQFIFQYYREEENGRGNFPPRFSGLQFPNYSSELNVNALELDDSALYLCGSSVDGHPPPTDTQYFGPGTRLTVL.

The sample holds one count of this clonotype. One junction end disagrees with the germline gene, perhaps due to a read error. V usage is TRBV11-1 and J usage is TRBJ2-7; D remains ambiguous. Per the germline V gene, CDR1 is SGHAT and CDR2 is FQDESV (reference sequence). The CDR3 loop spans 12 amino acids. CDR3 sequence reads: CTSSLGYLRAVF. The CDR3 nucleotides are TGTACCAGCAGCTTAGGATACCTCCGAGCAGTCTTC.

A note on this clonotype: This clone may be a read error of a much larger clone one base away. The rearrangement uses TRBV7-9 and TRBJ2-3, with 7 positions matching TRBD2. The CDR3 consists of 16 residues. CDR1 is SEHNR and CDR2 is FQNEAQ in the germline V gene (reference sequence). The CDR3 coding sequence is TGTACCAGCAGCTTGCACGGGACTACTAGCACAGATACGCAGTATTTT. It specifies CTSSLHGTTSTDTQYF.

To note about this clonotype: This CDR3 fails to terminate in the conserved phenylalanine or tryptophan, so it likely reflects a read error. No DNA is shown, since the ends of the CDR3 on it are uncertain; the CDR3 is the one TCRdb lists. The V and J genes are TRBV11-1 and TRBJ2-7; TRBD2 is the table's D call and was not checked against the DNA. Looked up from germline, CDR1 is SGHAT and CDR2 is FQDESV (reference sequence). The CDR3 region is 13 residues in length, termini included. CDR3: CASSLGYLRDEHL.

Points on this clonotype: A single base separates this from a much larger clone, so it may be a read error. The chain recombines TRBV28 with TRBJ2-1; perhaps TRBD2 as D (6 bases). Germline V CDR1 and CDR2: MDHEN, SYDVKM. The ends were cut back, 5 bases at V and 7 bases at J, with 18 bases in the middle. The CDR3 totals 15 residues. The CDR3 is CASSPHGGSENEQFF. The CDR3 coding sequence is TGTGCCAGCAGTCCCCACGGGGGAAGTGAGAATGAGCAGTTCTTC.

On this clonotype: This may be a read error, as it is one base from a much larger clone. This chain joins TRBV11-3 and TRBJ2-1, with 7 bases identical to TRBD1. Germline assignment: CDR1 SGHNT and CDR2 YENEEA. The CDR3 has 14 residues. The CDR3 DNA reads as TGTGCCAGCAGCTTGACAGGGACCTACAATAAGCAGTTCTTC. It yields the protein CASSLTGTYNKQFF.

V and J are TRBV29-1 and TRBJ2-3; D remains ambiguous. This CDR3 spans 14 amino acids. V lost 8 bases and J 4 bases, leaving 19 bases between the germline ends. Germline loops: CDR1 SQVTM, CDR2 ANQGSEA. In DNA form, the CDR3 reads TGCAGCCTCCGCTCAGAAAATGTTGCAGATACGCAGTATTTT. Translation: CSLRSENVADTQYF.

In regard to this clonotype: The conserved phenylalanine or tryptophan normally closing the CDR3 is absent here, so this likely arose from a read error. The V and J genes are TRBV4-3 and TRBJ2-1; weak D call: TRBD2 (6 bases). The germline CDR1 and CDR2 sequences are LGHNA and YSLEER. This CDR3 is built from 16 residues. CDR3 nucleotide sequence: TGCGCCAGCAGTCAAGATGCGGGAAGCTCCTACAATGGGCAGTTCGTC. It translates to CASSQDAGSSYNGQFV.

This clonotype was observed at least ten times. The chain couples TRBV7-2 to TRBJ2-1; 13 nucleotides agree with TRBD2. The CDR3 spans 19 residues. CDR1 and CDR2 from the germline V gene are SGHTA and FQGNSA. Unmatched junction bases numbered 14, after V lost 4 bases and J lost 5 bases. In nucleotides, the CDR3 is TGTGCCAGCAGCTACGGACTAGCGGGAGTCCTTCTCCCAAACAATGAGCAGTTCTTC. It encodes CASSYGLAGVLLPNNEQFF.

The CDR3 sequence is CASSRVKTGVSGELFF. In DNA form, the CDR3 reads TGTGCCAGCAGTAGGGTTAAGACGGGAGTGTCCGGGGAGCTGTTTTTT. This sequence joins TRBV11-1 and TRBJ2-2; D is possibly TRBD2 (6 bases). V lost 6 bases, J lost 6 bases, and 20 bases lay in between. CDR1 is SGHAT and CDR2 is FQDESV in the germline V gene (reference sequence). The CDR3 spans 16 residues.

In the case of this clonotype: At one boundary the junction diverges from the germline segment, which might be a read error. J is TRBJ2-7 and V is TRBV4-3; maybe TRBD1 (6 bases). The CDR3 sequence is 15 residues long. Germline V lookup: CDR1 LGHNA, CDR2 YSLEER. CDR3 DNA sequence: TGCGCCAGCAGCCAGCTACAGGGCAGCTCCTACGAGCGGTACTTC. Translated, it gives CASSQLQGSSYERYF.

With respect to this clonotype: The junction departs from the called germline gene at one end, perhaps through a read error. V is TRBV4-3 and J is TRBJ1-2; weak D call: TRBD1 (5 bases). This CDR3 spans 15 amino acids. Germline lookup yields CDR1 LGHNA and CDR2 YSLEER. The CDR3 loop is CASRQDWGRVNGCTF. The CDR3 coding sequence is TGCGCCAGCCGCCAAGATTGGGGCAGGGTGAATGGCTGCACTTTC.

For this clonotype: No DNA is shown, since the ends of the CDR3 on it are uncertain; the CDR3 is the one TCRdb lists. The rearrangement joins TRBV11-1 to TRBJ2-7. Germline V gene sequence: CDR1 SGHAT, CDR2 FQDESV (reference sequence). 13 amino acids form the CDR3, both terminal residues included. CDR3 sequence: CASSLGYLCKQYF.

As for this clonotype: Its ends do not fully match the called genes, so a read error is possible. This sequence joins TRBV11-3 and TRBJ2-3; D is undetermined. Per the germline V gene, CDR1 is SGHNT and CDR2 is YENEEA. The CDR3 has 14 amino acids. The CDR3 bases are TGTGTCAGCAGTTTAGATGGGCCCACAGATACACAGTATTTT. It encodes CVSSLDGPTDTQYF.

The sample holds a few counts of this clonotype. The CDR3 does not close with the conserved phenylalanine or tryptophan, likely indicating a read error. The rearrangement uses TRBV6-2 or TRBV6-3 and TRBJ2-7; 8 nucleotides match TRBD2. This CDR3 is 14 amino acids long. Looked up from germline, CDR1 is MNHEY and CDR2 is SVGEGT. The V and J ends lost 9 bases and 0 bases, in that order; junction bases with no gene match: 7. DNA for the CDR3: TGTGCCAGAGGTTACGGGAGGGTCTCCTACGAGCAGTACCTC. Its translation is CARGYGRVSYEQYL.

As regards this clonotype: Likely a read error: the CDR3 ends without its conserved phenylalanine or tryptophan. The gene calls are TRBV11-2 and TRBJ1-4; no reliable D call. V was clipped by 5 bases and J by 10 bases, with 11 bases between them. The CDR3 totals 12 residues. Germline lookup yields CDR1 SGHAT and CDR2 FQNNGV. The CDR3 is CASSPRWGKLFL. The CDR3 DNA sequence: TGTGCCAGCAGCCCCAGGTGGGGAAAACTGTTTCTT.

In the case of this clonotype: One junction end disagrees with the germline gene, perhaps due to a read error. The V and J genes are TRBV7-8 and TRBJ2-7; D not resolved. The CDR3 is 14 amino acids. Germline lookup yields CDR1 SGHVS and CDR2 FQNEAQ. The CDR3 DNA sequence: TGTGTCAGCAGCTTAGATGCCAGGCAGTACGAGCAGTACTTC. It specifies CVSSLDARQYEQYF.